Each of the 27 T cell receptor beta chains below was sequenced from the same sample in a study of CD8 T cells in ankylosing spondylitis. From the 5' RACE reads, TCRdb called clonotypes with MiXCR, one entry per CDR3 protein. This sample carries some 200,000 distinct CDR3 sequences, 13% of them seen once, and the ten largest clones take more than 15%. Material for sequencing was blood, either unsorted or a sorted T cell fraction (not recorded which). These receptors were collected from a male donor with ankylosing spondylitis or in good health (not recorded which).

This clonotype was observed a few times. The rearrangement links TRBV7-9 to TRBJ2-2; the D gene is possibly TRBD1 (6 bases). V lost 3 bases to trimming and J lost 5 bases, with 19 bases between them. From germline, CDR1 is SEHNR and CDR2 FQNEAQ (reference sequence). The CDR3 spans 17 residues. The CDR3 DNA sequence: TGTGCCAGCAGCTTTTATGGGGGCAGGCTGAAAACCGGGGAGCTGTTTTTT. Translated: CASSFYGGRLKTGELFF.

This clonotype was detected only a few times. The junction departs from germline at one end; a sequencing error may be responsible. The J gene is TRBJ2-1, the V gene TRBV20-1; TRBD2 aligns across 8 bases. This CDR3 region has 15 residues. Germline V gene data show CDR1 as DFQATT and CDR2 as SNEGSKA (reference sequence). The CDR3: CSARGTGGHYNEQFF. The CDR3 DNA sequence: TGCAGTGCGAGAGGGACGGGAGGGCATTACAATGAGCAGTTCTTC.

J is TRBJ1-1 and V is TRBV7-9, with D unresolved. Trimming left V 5 bases short and J 7 bases short, with 8 bases between. Germline-derived CDR1 and CDR2 are SEHNR and FQNEAQ (reference sequence). This CDR3 region has 11 residues. The CDR3 loop is CASSQDGEAFF. In DNA, the CDR3 is TGTGCCAGCAGCCAAGACGGTGAAGCTTTCTTT.

This clonotype was seen at least ten times. The J gene is TRBJ2-2, the V gene TRBV6-1, with D possibly TRBD1 on 6 matching bases. Trimming left V 1 base short and J 3 bases short, with 12 bases between. CDR3 size: 16 residues. The germline CDR1 and CDR2 sequences are MNHNS and SASEGT. The CDR3 loop is CASSEGTSGDTGELFF. DNA of the CDR3: TGTGCCAGCAGTGAAGGGACCTCAGGGGACACCGGGGAGCTGTTTTTT.

This clonotype has only a few counts. The chain uses TRBV14 and TRBJ2-5; a weak D match, TRBD1 (6 bases). The V gene's germline CDR1 is SGHDN and CDR2 FVKESK. The V end lost 2 bases, the J end lost 2 bases, and 18 bases lay between the germline ends. The CDR3 totals 17 residues. The CDR3 sequence: CASSQPEFTGLQETQYF. CDR3 bases: TGTGCCAGCAGCCAACCGGAGTTTACAGGGCTGCAAGAGACCCAGTACTTC.

This chain joins TRBV12-3 or TRBV12-4 and TRBJ1-3, with D hard to call. V lost 1 base and J lost 0, with 4 bases in between. The CDR3 runs 14 residues. The CDR3 sequence is CASSLVTSGNTIYF. The CDR3 nucleotides are TGTGCCAGCAGTTTAGTGACCTCTGGAAACACCATATATTTT.

The chain employs TRBV30 and TRBJ2-3, with TRBD2 identical over 11 bases. With V trimmed by 1 base and J by 6 bases, 3 bases remained unmatched. Germline V lookup: CDR1 GTSNPN, CDR2 SVGIG (reference sequence). The CDR3 consists of 14 residues. The CDR3 sequence is CAWSGLAGSDTQYF. The CDR3 DNA follows: TGTGCCTGGAGTGGACTAGCGGGATCGGATACGCAGTATTTT.

J is TRBJ2-3 and V is TRBV7-9, with 7 bases lining up with TRBD2. The CDR3 has 15 residues. Germline assignment: CDR1 SEHNR and CDR2 FQNEAQ (reference sequence). The junction had 3 bases not matched to a gene; V was cut back by 2 bases and J by 1 base. The CDR3 sequence is CASSLLADRTDTQYF. CDR3 bases: TGTGCCAGCAGCTTACTAGCGGACCGCACAGATACGCAGTATTTT.

This clonotype was detected many times. The V call is TRBV7-9, the J call TRBJ1-5; D may be TRBD1 (5 bases). V lost 1 base and J 10 bases, leaving 20 bases between the germline ends. This CDR3 has 16 residues. Germline V lookup: CDR1 SEHNR, CDR2 FQNEAQ (reference sequence). The CDR3 reads CASSLVGAGSREPQHF. CDR3 in DNA: TGTGCCAGCAGCTTAGTTGGCGCAGGGAGTAGGGAACCCCAGCATTTT.

This clonotype showed up just a few times. The chain couples TRBV12-3 or TRBV12-4 to TRBJ2-2, with TRBD2 as a possible D gene (6 bases). Trimming pared 7 bases from V and 3 bases from J, leaving 24 bases between. The CDR3 spans 18 residues. The CDR3 DNA is TGTGCCAGCACCTACCTGGTTTGGCGACAGCGGGACACCGGGGAGCTGTTTTTT. It specifies CASTYLVWRQRDTGELFF.

This clonotype was detected a few times. This chain joins TRBV12-5 and TRBJ2-3, with 11 bases identical to TRBD2. Per germline, CDR1 LGHNT and CDR2 FRNRAP. CDR3 length: 16 amino acids. Trimming took 7 bases from V and 2 from J; bases not matched to a gene: 8. The CDR3: CASAYSGRAPTDTQYF. The CDR3 DNA reads as TGTGCTAGTGCCTATAGCGGGAGGGCCCCCACAGATACGCAGTATTTT.

This clonotype was counted at least ten times. This chain's CDR3 is CASSRSGGTYGYTF. The CDR3 region has the DNA TGTGCCAGCAGCCGGTCGGGGGGCACCTATGGCTACACCTTC. The V call is TRBV7-9, the J call TRBJ1-2; D is possibly TRBD1 (6 bases). This CDR3 is built from 14 residues. Between the trimmed V and J ends, which lost 5 bases and 4 bases, there was a span of 14 bases. Germline V lookup: CDR1 SEHNR, CDR2 FQNEAQ (reference sequence).

This clonotype was found once. The chain links TRBV5-1 to TRBJ2-5; D uncertain. Trimming removed 3 bases at V and 1 base at J, with 13 bases between. Germline assignment: CDR1 SGHRS and CDR2 YFSETQ. The CDR3 runs to 15 residues. CDR3 bases: TGCGCCAGCAGCTCCGGGCCGCTCCTCCAAGAGACCCAGTACTTC. Its translation is CASSSGPLLQETQYF.

This clonotype was observed a few times. V usage is TRBV7-9 and J usage is TRBJ2-1; tentatively, D is TRBD1 or TRBD2 (5 bases each). The CDR3 consists of 15 residues. Trimming pared 3 bases from V and 7 bases from J, leaving 16 bases between. Germline assignment: CDR1 SEHNR and CDR2 FQNEAQ (reference sequence). The CDR3 protein is CASSLGLGVVNEQFF. The CDR3, as DNA: TGTGCCAGCAGCTTGGGTCTGGGGGTAGTTAATGAGCAGTTCTTC. The full variable domain, with the rest looked up from reference TRBV7-9 and TRBJ2-1, is DTGVSQNPRHKITKRGQNVTFRCDPISEHNRLYWYRQTLGQGPEFLTYFQNEAQLEKSRLLSDRFSAERPKGSFSTLEIQRTEQGDSAMYLCASSLGLGVVNEQFFGPGTRLTVL.

The chain employs TRBV6-1 and TRBJ2-7; 7 bases are shared with TRBD1. The CDR3 length is 15 residues. Germline values: CDR1 MNHNS, CDR2 SASEGT. The junction had 12 bases not matched to a gene; V was cut back by 5 bases and J by 5 bases. The CDR3 here is CASSPGTVEVDEQYF. CDR3 DNA: TGTGCCAGCAGTCCAGGGACAGTCGAGGTGGACGAGCAGTACTTC.

The rearrangement links TRBV11-2 to TRBJ2-7, with D maybe TRBD2 (6 bases). The length of the CDR3 is 14 residues. The germline gives CDR1 SGHAT, CDR2 FQNNGV. V dropped 2 bases and J dropped 1 base, with 9 bases sitting between them. The CDR3 DNA follows: TGTGCCAGCAGCTTAACTAGCCCGTCCTACGAGCAGTACTTC. It encodes CASSLTSPSYEQYF.

The CDR3 protein is CASSTRDAGSNSPLHF. CDR3 sequence (DNA): TGTGCCAGCAGCACCCGGGACGCTGGAAGTAATTCACCCCTCCACTTT. The V call is TRBV9, the J call TRBJ1-6, with D possibly TRBD1 on 5 matching bases. V was shortened by 4 bases and J by 6 bases, with 17 bases between the two germline ends. CDR1 and CDR2 from the germline V gene are SGDLS and YYNGEE. There are 16 residues in the CDR3.

This clonotype was detected many times. The rearrangement uses TRBV16 and TRBJ1-1; D gene unclear. Germline lookup yields CDR1 KGHSY and CDR2 FQNENV. This CDR3 is built from 14 residues. Deletions cut 0 bases from V and 6 bases from J, with 11 bases between. CDR3 coding DNA: TGTGCCAGCAGCCAATCGAACGGGTTAGCTGAAGCTTTCTTT. This sequence encodes CASSQSNGLAEAFF.

This clonotype showed up many times. The CDR3 here is CASSLESTSTDTQYF. CDR3 bases: TGCGCCAGCAGCTTGGAGTCTACTAGCACAGATACGCAGTATTTT. The J gene is TRBJ2-3, the V gene TRBV5-1, with unresolved D. The CDR3 length is 15 residues. V was clipped by 0 bases and J by 0 bases, with 8 bases between them. From germline, CDR1 is SGHRS and CDR2 YFSETQ.

In nucleotides, the CDR3 is TGCGCCAGCAGCCAAGAACCCGGGACAGGGGCCTACGAGCAGTACTTC. Translated: CASSQEPGTGAYEQYF. This chain connects TRBV4-1 to TRBJ2-7; 10 positions agree with TRBD1. With V trimmed by 0 bases and J by 2 bases, 4 bases remained unmatched. The CDR3 runs to 16 residues. Germline assignment: CDR1 MGHRA and CDR2 YSYEKL.

This clonotype was seen more than once but under ten times. J is TRBJ2-2 and V is TRBV12-3 or TRBV12-4; 16 positions match TRBD2. Losses at the gene ends were 6 bases for V and 4 bases for J; bases not matched to a gene: 14. This CDR3 spans 20 amino acids. CDR3 coding DNA: TGTGCCAGCAGGACCGGGACTAGCGGGGGGGTGGACTCGGGCACCGGGGAGCTGTTTTTT. The encoded protein is CASRTGTSGGVDSGTGELFF.

This clonotype was counted a few times. The CDR3 loop is CAISESKGAISYEQYF. CDR3 in DNA: TGTGCCATCAGTGAGTCTAAGGGGGCTATCTCCTACGAGCAGTACTTC. The J gene is TRBJ2-7, the V gene TRBV10-3; TRBD1 matches 7 bases. J lost 0 bases, V lost 0 bases, and 5 bases had no gene match. This CDR3 is built from 16 residues. CDR1 is ENHRY, CDR2 SYGVKD, per germline.

The chain is built from TRBV13 and TRBJ2-1; either TRBD1 or TRBD2 may fit D (5 bases each). The V end lost 5 bases, the J end lost 8 bases, and 19 bases lay between the germline ends. The CDR3 is 15 residues long. The germline CDR1 and CDR2 sequences are PRHDT and FYEKMQ (reference sequence). CDR3 coding DNA: TGTGCCAGCAGCAGCTGGGACCGAACCGCAGATGAGCAGTTCTTC. Amino acid sequence: CASSSWDRTADEQFF.

The chain is built from TRBV30 and TRBJ2-3; perhaps D is TRBD1 or TRBD2 (5 bases each). Germline CDR1 and CDR2: GTSNPN and SVGIG (reference sequence). There are 12 residues in the CDR3. Trimming removed 5 bases at V and 7 bases at J, with 13 bases between. The CDR3 nucleotides read TGTGCCTGGCGGGGACCTGTTCATACGCAGTATTTT. Translated: CAWRGPVHTQYF.

This clonotype was seen repeatedly, ten times or more. The V gene is TRBV5-1, the J gene TRBJ2-7; TRBD2 aligns across 8 bases. Germline loops: CDR1 SGHRS, CDR2 YFSETQ. The CDR3 is made up of 14 amino acids. The V segment lost 0 bases and the J segment 7 bases; nucleotides outside the gene matches: 6. The CDR3 nucleotides read TGCGCCAGCAGCTTGGGAGCGGGAGTGGGTGAGCAGTACTTC. Translating it yields CASSLGAGVGEQYF.

This clonotype was detected ten times or more. Written as DNA, the CDR3 is TGTGCCAGCAGTTTAGGGAGCCCCGGGAACGAGCAGTACTTC. Amino acids: CASSLGSPGNEQYF. The V gene is TRBV27, the J gene TRBJ2-7; possibly TRBD2 for D (5 bases). From germline, CDR1 is MNHEY and CDR2 SMNVEV (reference sequence). The V gene lost 2 bases and the J gene lost 5 bases, with 13 bases spanning the gap. This CDR3 region has 14 residues.

The V gene is TRBV5-1, the J gene TRBJ1-1, with D perhaps matching TRBD1 (5 bases). This CDR3 spans 11 amino acids. Per germline, CDR1 SGHRS and CDR2 YFSETQ. The V and J ends lost 6 bases and 4 bases respectively, with 7 bases between them. CDR3 bases: TGCGCCAGCAATCAGGGCACTGAAGCTTTCTTT. It yields the protein CASNQGTEAFF.